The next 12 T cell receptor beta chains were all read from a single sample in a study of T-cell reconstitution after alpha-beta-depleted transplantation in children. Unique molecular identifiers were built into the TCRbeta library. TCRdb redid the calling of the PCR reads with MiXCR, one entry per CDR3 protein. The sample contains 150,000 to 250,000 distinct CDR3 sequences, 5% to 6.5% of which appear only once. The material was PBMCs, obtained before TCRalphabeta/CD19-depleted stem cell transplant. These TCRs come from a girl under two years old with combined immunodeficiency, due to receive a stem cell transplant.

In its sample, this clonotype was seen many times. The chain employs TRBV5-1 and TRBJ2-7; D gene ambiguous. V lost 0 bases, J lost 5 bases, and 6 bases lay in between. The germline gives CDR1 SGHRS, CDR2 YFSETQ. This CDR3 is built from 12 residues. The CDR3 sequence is CASSLDGDEQYF. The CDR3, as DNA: TGCGCCAGCAGCTTGGATGGAGACGAGCAGTACTTC.

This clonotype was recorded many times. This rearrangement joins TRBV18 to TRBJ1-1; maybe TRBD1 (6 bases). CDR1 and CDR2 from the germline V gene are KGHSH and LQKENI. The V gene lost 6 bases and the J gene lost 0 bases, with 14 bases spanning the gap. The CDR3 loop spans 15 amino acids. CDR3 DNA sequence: TGTGCCAGCTCGAGAGGGGGGGCACTGAACACTGAAGCTTTCTTT. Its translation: CASSRGGALNTEAFF.

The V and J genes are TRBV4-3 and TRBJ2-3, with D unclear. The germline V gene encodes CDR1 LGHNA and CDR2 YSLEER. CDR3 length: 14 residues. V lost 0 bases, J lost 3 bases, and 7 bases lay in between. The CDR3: CASSQEHGTDTQYF. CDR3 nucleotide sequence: TGCGCCAGCAGCCAAGAACACGGGACAGATACGCAGTATTTT.

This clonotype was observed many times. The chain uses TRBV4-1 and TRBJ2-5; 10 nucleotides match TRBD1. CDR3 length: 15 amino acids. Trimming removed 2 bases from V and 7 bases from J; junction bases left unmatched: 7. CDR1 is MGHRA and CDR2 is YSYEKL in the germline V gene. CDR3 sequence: CASSQLWTGGTTQYF. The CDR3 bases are TGCGCCAGCAGCCAACTATGGACAGGGGGTACGACCCAGTACTTC.

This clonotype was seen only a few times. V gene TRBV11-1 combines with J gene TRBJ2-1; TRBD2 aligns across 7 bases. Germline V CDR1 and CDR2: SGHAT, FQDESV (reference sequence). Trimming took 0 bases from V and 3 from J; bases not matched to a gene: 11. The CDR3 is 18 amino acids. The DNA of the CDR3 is TGTGCCAGCAGCTTAGCCCTTGTGTTAGCGGGCCACTACAATGAGCAGTTCTTC. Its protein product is CASSLALVLAGHYNEQFF.

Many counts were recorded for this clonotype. CDR3 region: CASSRGLAGEWSREQFF. DNA for the CDR3: TGTGCCAGCAGTCGGGGACTAGCGGGAGAGTGGTCTAGGGAGCAGTTCTTC. V is TRBV28 and J is TRBJ2-1; TRBD2 matches at 14 bases. This CDR3 region has 17 residues. Germline values: CDR1 MDHEN, CDR2 SYDVKM. V was clipped by 5 bases and J by 10 bases; unmatched bases: 13. Full variable domain (remainder filled in from reference TRBV28 and TRBJ2-1): DVKVTQSSRYLVKRTGEKVFLECVQDMDHENMFWYRQDPGLGLRLIYFSYDVKMKEKGDIPEGYSVSREKKERFSLILESASTNQTSMYLCASSRGLAGEWSREQFFGPGTRLTVL.

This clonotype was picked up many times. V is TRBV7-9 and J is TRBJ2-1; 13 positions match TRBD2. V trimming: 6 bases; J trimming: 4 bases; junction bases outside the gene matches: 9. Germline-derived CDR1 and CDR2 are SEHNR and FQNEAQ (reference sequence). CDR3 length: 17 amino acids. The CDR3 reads CASSYYRLAGGYNEQFF. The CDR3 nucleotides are TGTGCCAGCAGTTATTACAGACTAGCGGGGGGTTACAATGAGCAGTTCTTC.

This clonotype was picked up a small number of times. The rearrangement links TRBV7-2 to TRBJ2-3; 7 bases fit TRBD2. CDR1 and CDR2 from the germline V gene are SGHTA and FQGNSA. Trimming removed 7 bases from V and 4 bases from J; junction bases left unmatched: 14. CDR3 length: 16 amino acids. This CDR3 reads CASTSGGRGGPDTQYF. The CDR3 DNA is TGTGCCAGCACCTCTGGGGGGAGGGGAGGGCCAGATACGCAGTATTTT. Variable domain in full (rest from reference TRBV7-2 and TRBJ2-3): GAGVSQSPSNKVTEKGKDVELRCDPISGHTALYWYRQSLGQGLEFLIYFQGNSAPDKSGLPSDRFSAERTGGSVSTLTIQRTQQEDSAVYLCASTSGGRGGPDTQYFGPGTRLTVL.

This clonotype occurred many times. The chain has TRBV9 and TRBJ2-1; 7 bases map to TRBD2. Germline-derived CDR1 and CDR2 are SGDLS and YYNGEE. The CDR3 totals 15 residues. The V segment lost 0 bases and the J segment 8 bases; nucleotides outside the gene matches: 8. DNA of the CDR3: TGTGCCAGCAGCGTAGGAGGACTAGTCGTTCATGAGCAGTTCTTC. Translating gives CASSVGGLVVHEQFF.

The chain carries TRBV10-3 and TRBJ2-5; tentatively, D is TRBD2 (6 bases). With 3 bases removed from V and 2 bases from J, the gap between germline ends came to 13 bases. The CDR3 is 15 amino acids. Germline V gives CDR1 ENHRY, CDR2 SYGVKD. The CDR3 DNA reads TGTGCCATCAGTGACCGGGAGCGGACTCAAGAGACCCAGTACTTC. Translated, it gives CAISDRERTQETQYF.

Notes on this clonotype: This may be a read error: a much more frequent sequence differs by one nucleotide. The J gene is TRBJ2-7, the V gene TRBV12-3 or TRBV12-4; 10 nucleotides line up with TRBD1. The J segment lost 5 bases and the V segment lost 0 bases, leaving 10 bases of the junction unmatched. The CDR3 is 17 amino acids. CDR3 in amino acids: CASSLARIRTGGHEQYF. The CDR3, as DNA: TGTGCCAGCAGTTTAGCGCGGATAAGGACAGGGGGTCACGAGCAGTACTTC.

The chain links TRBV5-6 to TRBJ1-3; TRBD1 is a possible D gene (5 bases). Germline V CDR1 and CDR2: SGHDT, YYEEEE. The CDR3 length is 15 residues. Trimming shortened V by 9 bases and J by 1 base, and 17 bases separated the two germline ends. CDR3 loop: CAIGPGTFSGNTIYF. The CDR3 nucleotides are TGTGCCATCGGCCCGGGGACGTTTTCTGGAAACACCATATATTTT.